Following are 12 T cell receptor beta chains from one sample sequenced in a study of Ad26.COV2.S vaccination and SARS-CoV-2 variants. Profiling relied on immunoSEQ multiplex PCR, and the TCRdb table lists in-frame clones only, not all of them. The sample comprises some 300,000 clones, around 84% of which are singletons, and 1.5% to 2.5% rests with the top ten. The treatment was: over 15 received Ad26.COV2.S at low or high dose, single or two shots; several received placebo; per-sample allocation not given. Day 63 after the first vaccine or placebo injection was the time point for sampling. The specimen comprised peripheral blood, sampled in a trial of Ad26.COV2.S vaccine versus placebo. The origin of the receptors is a person aged 18-65 years who received the Ad26.COV2.S COVID-19 vaccine or a placebo.

V gene TRBV7-7 combines with J gene TRBJ1-1; possible D gene TRBD1, 6 bases. Germline V lookup: CDR1 SSHAT, CDR2 FNYEAQ (reference sequence). The CDR3 has 15 residues. V was pared by 5 bases and J by 4 bases, with 17 bases between. The chain's CDR3 is CASSQNERGTTEAFF. The CDR3, as DNA: TGTGCCAGCAGCCAAAATGAGAGGGGGACCACTGAAGCTTTCTTT.

The chain has TRBV6-6 and TRBJ1-1, with no clear D. V gave up 8 bases and J gave up 0 bases, with 10 bases separating them. CDR1 and CDR2 (germline): MNHNY, SVGAGI (reference sequence). This CDR3 is built from 13 residues. The CDR3 reads CASAYSLNTEAFF. DNA of the CDR3: TGTGCCAGCGCCTACAGCCTGAACACTGAAGCTTTCTTT.

The CDR3 DNA is TGTGCCAGCGGGGGGCGCCATGGGCATGGCTACACCTTC. Protein product: CASGGRHGHGYTF. The chain carries TRBV12-3 or TRBV12-4 and TRBJ1-2; maybe TRBD1 (6 bases). The CDR3 is 13 residues long. Between the trimmed V and J ends, which lost 8 bases and 6 bases, there was a span of 16 bases.

The rearrangement joins TRBV7-9 to TRBJ2-7; D perhaps matches TRBD2 (6 bases). CDR3 length: 14 amino acids. Germline V lookup: CDR1 SEHNR, CDR2 FQNEAQ (reference sequence). V was clipped by 7 bases and J by 0 bases, with 13 bases between them. CDR3 residues: CASNPPGSSYEQYF. CDR3 nucleotide sequence: TGTGCCAGCAACCCCCCCGGGAGCTCCTACGAGCAGTACTTC.

This chain connects TRBV6-5 to TRBJ1-6; 10 nucleotides align to TRBD1. The length of the CDR3 is 15 residues. Germline values: CDR1 MNHEY, CDR2 SVGAGI. Trimming at V came to 7 bases and at J to 6 bases, leaving 6 bases not matched to a gene. The chain's CDR3 is CASTGTGATNSPLHF. DNA of the CDR3: TGTGCCAGCACCGGGACAGGGGCTACTAATTCACCCCTCCACTTT.

The V gene is TRBV6-2 or TRBV6-3, the J gene TRBJ1-1, with D uncertain. Trimming removed 2 bases from V and 3 bases from J, with 19 bases in between. The CDR3 is 17 amino acids. Germline CDR1 and CDR2: MNHEY and SVGEGT. The CDR3 nucleotides read TGTGCCAGCAGTTACCCGGACGGAACCGGCGGCGACACTGAAGCTTTCTTT. The encoded protein is CASSYPDGTGGDTEAFF.

The chain has TRBV7-9 and TRBJ2-3; 15 bases map to TRBD2. With V trimmed by 5 bases and J by 4 bases, 1 base remained unmatched. This CDR3 is built from 15 residues. Germline values: CDR1 SEHNR, CDR2 FQNEAQ (reference sequence). Here the CDR3 reads CASSRTSGGADTQYF. In DNA, the CDR3 is TGTGCCAGCAGCCGGACTAGCGGGGGGGCAGATACGCAGTATTTT. Looking up the rest from reference TRBV7-9 and TRBJ2-3 gives the full variable domain: DTGVSQNPRHKITKRGQNVTFRCDPISEHNRLYWYRQTLGQGPEFLTYFQNEAQLEKSRLLSDRFSAERPKGSFSTLEIQRTEQGDSAMYLCASSRTSGGADTQYFGPGTRLTVL.

This chain joins TRBV4-3 and TRBJ2-1; perhaps TRBD1 as D (6 bases). Germline CDR1 is LGHNA and CDR2 is YSLEER. The CDR3 has 13 amino acids. Between the trimmed V and J ends, which lost 0 bases and 15 bases, there was a span of 15 bases. The CDR3 reads CASSQDRGTRGFF. The CDR3 coding sequence is TGCGCCAGCAGCCAAGATAGGGGGACACGGGGGTTCTTC.

DNA of the CDR3: TGTGCCAGCAGCTTGGGGGGACGTATGGCCTACGAGCAGTACTTC. It yields the protein CASSLGGRMAYEQYF. The J gene is TRBJ2-7, the V gene TRBV5-6; D is tentatively TRBD1 or TRBD2 (5 bases each). V gave up 0 bases and J gave up 2 bases, with 12 bases separating them. Looked up from germline, CDR1 is SGHDT and CDR2 is YYEEEE. CDR3 length: 15 amino acids.

The chain uses TRBV4-1 and TRBJ2-1, with a weak D call TRBD2 (6 bases). The CDR3 extends over 18 amino acids. V gave up 8 bases and J gave up 0 bases, with 23 bases separating them. Germline V lookup: CDR1 MGHRA, CDR2 YSYEKL. The CDR3 DNA reads as TGCGCCAGCCGGGGGTTCTTCGGACGGGAAAGCTCCTACAATGAGCAGTTCTTC. This sequence encodes CASRGFFGRESSYNEQFF.

The chain has TRBV5-4 and TRBJ2-3; D ambiguous. The CDR3 totals 12 residues. Germline-derived CDR1 and CDR2 are SGHNT and YYREEE (reference sequence). V was trimmed by 3 bases and J by 4 bases, leaving 6 bases between them. Here the CDR3 reads CASSSPADTQYF. The CDR3 nucleotides are TGTGCCAGCAGCTCTCCCGCAGATACGCAGTATTTT.

This clone is a singleton in its sample. The chain combines TRBV6-1 with TRBJ1-5; D is possibly TRBD1 (5 bases). CDR3 length equals 16 residues. Germline-derived CDR1 and CDR2 are MNHNS and SASEGT. V gave up 3 bases and J gave up 7 bases, with 19 bases separating them. The chain's CDR3 is CASSEAVGGVGQPQHF. CDR3 nucleotides: TGTGCCAGCAGTGAGGCGGTCGGGGGGGTCGGGCAGCCCCAGCATTTT.